This note documents a single TCR beta chain sequence. Its antigen remains unidentified. The data belong to a study of cytomegalovirus exposure and HLA in healthy donors. The overall study: Some 180 million T cells yielded over 90 million unique TCR beta sequences in earlier analysis. General observations from the study: Segments of the TCR beta V type were, in most cases, productive about 90% or about 30% of the time in an earlier analysis.

The study ran its PCR with 60 Vbeta and 13 Jbeta primers. Sequenced by immunoSEQ multiplex PCR; TCRdb stores in-frame clones only, minus some. The repertoire has about 120,000 clones, over 65% of them found once; the top ten carry approximately 8%. Sequencing was carried out using PBMCs. This sequence originates from a woman aged 40 to 49 in good health and CMV-seropositive.

The CDR3, as DNA: TGCAGCGCCCTAAGGGGGACCGCGACCTCTAACTATGGCTACACCTTC. Amino acids: CSALRGTATSNYGYTF. The chain recombines TRBV29-1 with TRBJ1-2; D possibly corresponds to TRBD1 (6 bases). The CDR3 is 16 residues long. Looked up from germline, CDR1 is SQVTM and CDR2 is ANQGSEA. With 7 bases removed from V and 0 bases from J, the gap between germline ends came to 21 bases.